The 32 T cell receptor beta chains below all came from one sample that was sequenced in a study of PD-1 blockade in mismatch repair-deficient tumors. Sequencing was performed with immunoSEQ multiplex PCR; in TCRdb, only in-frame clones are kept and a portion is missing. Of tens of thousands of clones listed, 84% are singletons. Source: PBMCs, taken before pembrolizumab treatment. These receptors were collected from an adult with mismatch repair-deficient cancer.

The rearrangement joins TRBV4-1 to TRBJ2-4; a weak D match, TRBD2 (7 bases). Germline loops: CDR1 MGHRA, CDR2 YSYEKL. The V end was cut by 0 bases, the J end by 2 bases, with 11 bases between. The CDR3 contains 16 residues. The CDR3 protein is CASSQDGGGTKNIQYF. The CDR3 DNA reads TGCGCCAGCAGCCAAGATGGGGGGGGCACCAAAAACATTCAGTACTTC.

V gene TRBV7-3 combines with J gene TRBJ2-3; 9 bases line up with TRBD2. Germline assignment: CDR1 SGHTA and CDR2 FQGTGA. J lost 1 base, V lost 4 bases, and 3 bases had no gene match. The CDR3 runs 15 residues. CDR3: CASSSTSGRTDTQYF. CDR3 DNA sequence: TGTGCCAGCAGCTCGACTAGCGGTCGCACAGATACGCAGTATTTT.

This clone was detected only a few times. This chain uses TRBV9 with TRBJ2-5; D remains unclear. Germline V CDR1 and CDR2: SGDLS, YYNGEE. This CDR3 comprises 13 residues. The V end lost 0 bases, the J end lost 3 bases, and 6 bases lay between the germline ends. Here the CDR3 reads CASSVAEKETQYF. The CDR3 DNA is TGTGCCAGCAGCGTAGCGGAGAAAGAGACCCAGTACTTC.

The CDR3 DNA sequence: TGTGCCAGCAGCGATCCCCCAAGGGACACCTATAATTCACCCCTCCACTTT. Encoded protein: CASSDPPRDTYNSPLHF. The chain combines TRBV2 with TRBJ1-6, with D possibly being TRBD1 (6 bases). The CDR3 sequence is 17 residues long. CDR1 and CDR2 from the germline V gene are SNHLY and FYNNEI. Trimming took off 6 bases at V and 2 bases at J, with 17 bases between the two ends.

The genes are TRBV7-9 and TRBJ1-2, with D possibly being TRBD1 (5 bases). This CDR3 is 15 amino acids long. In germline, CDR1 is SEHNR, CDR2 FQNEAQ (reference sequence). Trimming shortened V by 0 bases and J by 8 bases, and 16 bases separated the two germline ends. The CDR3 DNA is TGTGCCAGCAGCTTAGCGACAGTTCGGTTGGAAGGCTACACCTTC. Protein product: CASSLATVRLEGYTF.

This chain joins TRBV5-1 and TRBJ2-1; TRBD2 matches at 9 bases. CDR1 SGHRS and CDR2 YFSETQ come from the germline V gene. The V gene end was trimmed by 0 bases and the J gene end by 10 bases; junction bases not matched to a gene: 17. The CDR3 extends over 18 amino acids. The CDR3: CASSLALARRLAVGEQFF. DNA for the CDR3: TGCGCCAGCAGCTTGGCCCTAGCTCGGAGACTAGCGGTTGGAGAGCAGTTCTTC.

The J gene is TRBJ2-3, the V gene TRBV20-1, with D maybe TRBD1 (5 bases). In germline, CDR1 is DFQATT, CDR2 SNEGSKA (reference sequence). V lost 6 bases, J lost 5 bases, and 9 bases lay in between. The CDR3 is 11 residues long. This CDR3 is CSAARGDTQYF. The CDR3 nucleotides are TGCAGTGCAGCTAGGGGAGATACGCAGTATTTT.

The CDR3 region is CASRRGLNTEAFF. CDR3 nucleotides: TGTGCCAGCAGGAGAGGCCTGAACACTGAAGCTTTCTTT. The rearrangement joins TRBV6-6 to TRBJ1-1; no firm D call. The germline V gene encodes CDR1 MNHNY and CDR2 SVGAGI (reference sequence). The CDR3 contains 13 residues. With 6 bases removed from V and 0 bases from J, the gap between germline ends came to 8 bases.

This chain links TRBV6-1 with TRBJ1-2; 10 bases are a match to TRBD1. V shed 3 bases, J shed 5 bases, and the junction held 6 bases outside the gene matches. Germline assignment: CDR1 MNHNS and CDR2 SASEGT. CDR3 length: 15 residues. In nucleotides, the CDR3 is TGTGCCAGCAGTGAGGACGACAGGGGGCAATATGGCTACACCTTC. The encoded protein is CASSEDDRGQYGYTF.

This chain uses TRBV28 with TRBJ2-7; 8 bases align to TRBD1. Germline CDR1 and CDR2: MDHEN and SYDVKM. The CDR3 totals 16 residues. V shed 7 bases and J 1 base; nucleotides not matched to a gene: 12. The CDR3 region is CASTTKIGQGSYEQYF. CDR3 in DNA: TGTGCCAGCACGACCAAAATCGGACAGGGTTCCTACGAGCAGTACTTC.

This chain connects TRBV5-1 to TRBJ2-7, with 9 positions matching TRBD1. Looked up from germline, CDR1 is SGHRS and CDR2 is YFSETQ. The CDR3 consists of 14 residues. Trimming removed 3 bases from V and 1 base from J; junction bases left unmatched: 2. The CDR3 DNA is TGCGCCAGCAGCTCCGGACAGGGGTCCTACGAGCAGTACTTC. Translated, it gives CASSSGQGSYEQYF.

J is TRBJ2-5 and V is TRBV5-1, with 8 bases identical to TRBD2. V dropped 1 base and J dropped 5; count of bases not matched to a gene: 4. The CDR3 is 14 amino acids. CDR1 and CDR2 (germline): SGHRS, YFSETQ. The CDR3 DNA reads TGCGCCAGCAGCTTGATGTCGGGGGGGGAGACCCAGTACTTC. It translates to CASSLMSGGETQYF.

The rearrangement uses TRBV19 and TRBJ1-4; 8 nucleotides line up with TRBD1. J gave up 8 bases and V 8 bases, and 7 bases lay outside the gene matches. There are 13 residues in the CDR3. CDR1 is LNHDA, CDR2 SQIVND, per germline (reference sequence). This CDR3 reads CASGVQGVEKLFF. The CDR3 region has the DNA TGTGCCAGTGGGGTACAGGGGGTGGAAAAACTGTTTTTT.

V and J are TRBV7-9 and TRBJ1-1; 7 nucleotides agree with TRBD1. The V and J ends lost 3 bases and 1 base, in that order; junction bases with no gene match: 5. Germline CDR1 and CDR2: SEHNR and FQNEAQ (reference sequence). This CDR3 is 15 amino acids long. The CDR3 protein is CASSLRQGQNTEAFF. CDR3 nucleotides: TGTGCCAGCAGCTTGAGACAGGGACAGAACACTGAAGCTTTCTTT.

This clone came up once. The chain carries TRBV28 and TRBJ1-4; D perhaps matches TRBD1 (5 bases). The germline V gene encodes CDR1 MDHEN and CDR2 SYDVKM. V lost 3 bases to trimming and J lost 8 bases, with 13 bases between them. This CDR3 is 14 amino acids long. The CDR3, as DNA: TGTGCCAGCAGTTTCGGGGGAGAACAGGAAAAACTGTTTTTT. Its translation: CASSFGGEQEKLFF. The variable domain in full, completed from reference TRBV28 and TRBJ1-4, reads DVKVTQSSRYLVKRTGEKVFLECVQDMDHENMFWYRQDPGLGLRLIYFSYDVKMKEKGDIPEGYSVSREKKERFSLILESASTNQTSMYLCASSFGGEQEKLFFGSGTQLSVL.

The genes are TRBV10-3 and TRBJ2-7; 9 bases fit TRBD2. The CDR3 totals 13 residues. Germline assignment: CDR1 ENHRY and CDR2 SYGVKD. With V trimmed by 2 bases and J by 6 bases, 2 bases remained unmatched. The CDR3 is CAISEAGGGEQYF. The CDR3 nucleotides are TGTGCCATCAGTGAGGCGGGGGGGGGCGAGCAGTACTTC.

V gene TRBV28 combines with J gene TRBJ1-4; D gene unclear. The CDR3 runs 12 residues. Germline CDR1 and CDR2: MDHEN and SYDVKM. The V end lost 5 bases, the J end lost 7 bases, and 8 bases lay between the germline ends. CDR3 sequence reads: CASSPSAEKLFF. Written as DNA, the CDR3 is TGTGCCAGCAGTCCCAGCGCTGAAAAACTGTTTTTT.

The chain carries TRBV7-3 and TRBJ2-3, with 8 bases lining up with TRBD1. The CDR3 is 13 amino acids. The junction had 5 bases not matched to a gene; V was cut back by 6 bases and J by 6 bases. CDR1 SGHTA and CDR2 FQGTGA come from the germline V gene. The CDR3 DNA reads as TGTGCCAGCAGGCCTGGGACAGGCGATACGCAGTATTTT. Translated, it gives CASRPGTGDTQYF.

Here the CDR3 DNA reads TGTGCCAGCAGCCAAGCCATCCTAAGCACAGATACGCAGTATTTT. This translates into CASSQAILSTDTQYF. V and J are TRBV14 and TRBJ2-3; D ambiguous. Trimming left V 1 base short and J 0 bases short, with 8 bases between. The V gene's germline CDR1 is SGHDN and CDR2 FVKESK. The CDR3 covers 15 residues.

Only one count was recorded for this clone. The DNA for the CDR3 is TGCGCCAGCAGCTTGGCCAACTCGAGGGATGGCTACACCTTC. Translating gives CASSLANSRDGYTF. The rearrangement links TRBV5-1 to TRBJ1-2; D remains unclear. CDR3 length: 14 amino acids. Trimming left V 0 bases short and J 6 bases short, with 12 bases between. CDR1 and CDR2 from the germline V gene are SGHRS and YFSETQ.

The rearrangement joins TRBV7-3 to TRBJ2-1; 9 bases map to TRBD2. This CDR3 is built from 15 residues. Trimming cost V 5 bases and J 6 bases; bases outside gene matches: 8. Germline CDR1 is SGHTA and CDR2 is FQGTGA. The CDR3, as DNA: TGTGCCAGCAGCATTAGCGGGAGTATAGGCAATGAGCAGTTCTTC. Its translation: CASSISGSIGNEQFF.

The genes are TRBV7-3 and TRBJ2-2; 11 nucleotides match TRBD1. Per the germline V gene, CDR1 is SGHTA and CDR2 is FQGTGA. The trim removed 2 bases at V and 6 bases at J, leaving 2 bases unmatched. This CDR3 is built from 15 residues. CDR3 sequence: CASSLPGQGAGELFF. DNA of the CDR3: TGTGCCAGCAGCTTACCGGGACAGGGGGCCGGGGAGCTGTTTTTT.

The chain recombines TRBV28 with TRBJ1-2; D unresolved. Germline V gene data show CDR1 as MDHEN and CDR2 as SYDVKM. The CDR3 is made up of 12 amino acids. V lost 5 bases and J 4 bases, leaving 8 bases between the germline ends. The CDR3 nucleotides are TGTGCCAGCAGTGTCGGGTCCTATGGCTACACCTTC. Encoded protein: CASSVGSYGYTF.

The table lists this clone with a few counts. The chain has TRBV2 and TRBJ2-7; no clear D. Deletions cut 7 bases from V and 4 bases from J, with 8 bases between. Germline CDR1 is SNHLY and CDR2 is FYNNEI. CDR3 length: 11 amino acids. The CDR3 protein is CASIDGYEQYF. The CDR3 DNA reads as TGTGCCAGCATAGACGGGTACGAGCAGTACTTC.

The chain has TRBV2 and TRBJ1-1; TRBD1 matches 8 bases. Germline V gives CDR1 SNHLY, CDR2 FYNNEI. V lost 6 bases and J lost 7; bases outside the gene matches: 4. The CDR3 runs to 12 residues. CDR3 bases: TGTGCCAGCAGGAGCGACAGGGGTGAAGCTTTCTTT. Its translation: CASRSDRGEAFF.

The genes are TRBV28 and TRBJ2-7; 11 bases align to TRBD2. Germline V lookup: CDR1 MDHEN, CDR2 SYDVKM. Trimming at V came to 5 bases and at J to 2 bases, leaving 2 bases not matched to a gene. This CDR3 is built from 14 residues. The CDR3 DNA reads TGTGCCAGCAGTCTAGCGGGAGGAGCCTACGAGCAGTACTTC. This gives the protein CASSLAGGAYEQYF.

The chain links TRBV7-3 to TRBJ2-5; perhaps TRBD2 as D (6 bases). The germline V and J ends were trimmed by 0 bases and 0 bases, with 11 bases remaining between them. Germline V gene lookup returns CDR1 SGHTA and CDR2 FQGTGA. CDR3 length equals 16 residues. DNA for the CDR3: TGTGCCAGCAGCTTAACGGCGGGATTGTACCAAGAGACCCAGTACTTC. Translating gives CASSLTAGLYQETQYF.

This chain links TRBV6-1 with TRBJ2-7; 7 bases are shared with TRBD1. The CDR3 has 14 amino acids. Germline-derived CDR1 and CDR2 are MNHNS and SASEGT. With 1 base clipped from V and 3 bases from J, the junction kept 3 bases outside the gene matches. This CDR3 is CASSEGDSVYEQYF. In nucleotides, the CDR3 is TGTGCCAGCAGTGAAGGGGACAGTGTCTACGAGCAGTACTTC.

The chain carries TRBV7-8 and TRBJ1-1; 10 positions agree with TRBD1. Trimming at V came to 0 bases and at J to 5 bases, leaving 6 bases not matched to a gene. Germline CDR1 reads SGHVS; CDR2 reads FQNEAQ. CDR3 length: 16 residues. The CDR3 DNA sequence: TGTGCCAGCAGCTTAGCCCGGACAGGGGGAAGGACTGAAGCTTTCTTT. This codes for CASSLARTGGRTEAFF.

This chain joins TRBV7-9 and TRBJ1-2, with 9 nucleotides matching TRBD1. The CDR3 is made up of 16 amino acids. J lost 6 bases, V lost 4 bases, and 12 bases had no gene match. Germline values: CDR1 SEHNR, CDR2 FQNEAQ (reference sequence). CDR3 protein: CASSSPGQGLDHGYTF. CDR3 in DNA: TGTGCCAGCAGCTCACCGGGACAGGGCTTGGATCATGGCTACACCTTC.

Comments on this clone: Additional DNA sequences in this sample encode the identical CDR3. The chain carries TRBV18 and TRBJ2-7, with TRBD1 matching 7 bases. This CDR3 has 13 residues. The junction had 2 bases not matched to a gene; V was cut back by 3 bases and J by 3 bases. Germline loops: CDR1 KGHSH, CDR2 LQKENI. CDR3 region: CASSPAGGYEQYF. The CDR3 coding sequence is TGTGCCAGCTCACCGGCAGGGGGCTACGAGCAGTACTTC.

Written as DNA, the CDR3 is TGTGCCAGCAGTCCGGGGGGGGATAACTATGGCTACACCTTC. This sequence encodes CASSPGGDNYGYTF. V gene TRBV2 combines with J gene TRBJ1-2, with D tentatively TRBD1 (5 bases). The germline gives CDR1 SNHLY, CDR2 FYNNEI. V lost 5 bases to trimming and J lost 1 base, with 11 bases between them. This CDR3 is built from 14 residues.